These T cell receptor beta chains were read from a single sample in a study of shared clonotypes between healthy human individuals. The method was immunoSEQ multiplex PCR; TCRdb's version includes in-frame clones alone and lacks a portion of them. This sample has millions of clones, with roughly 91% found just once. Sequencing was carried out using naive CD8+ T cells from PBMCs. These receptor sequences come from a man between 18 and 35 years old in good health. Some clones in this sample may be carry-over from other donors' samples. The CDR3 runs from the conserved cysteine through the conserved F or W. The D gene is left open where the match is weak. Size values are once, few and many counts, or a class for expanded clones, and some rows have none.

clone size	D gene	V gene	J gene	CDR3 DNA	CDR3 protein
.	.	TRBV9	TRBJ1-1	TGTGCCAGCAGCCCATCGGCGGAGAACACTGAAGCTTTCTTT	CASSPSAENTEAFF
.	.	TRBV4-2	TRBJ2-7	TGTGCCAGCAGCCAAGATCCCCGGGCCCGTATCTACGAGCAGTACTTC	CASSQDPRARIYEQYF
.	TRBD2	TRBV4-1	TRBJ2-7	TGCGCCAGCAGCCAAGATATGTGGGAGGGAAGCTCCTACGAGCAGTACTTC	CASSQDMWEGSSYEQYF
.	TRBD2	TRBV19	TRBJ2-1	TGTGCCAGTAGTATATTTGGGGCTAGCGGGTACAATGAGCAGTTCTTC	CASSIFGASGYNEQFF
.	.	TRBV4-3	TRBJ2-1	TGCGCCAGCAGCCAAGACCTCCCGGGGACTCATGCCTACAATGAGCAGTTCTTC	CASSQDLPGTHAYNEQFF
.	.	TRBV7-8	TRBJ2-7	TGTGCCAGCAGGTCCCAGGGGAAAGCGGCCTACGAGCAGTACTTC	CASRSQGKAAYEQYF
.	.	TRBV19	TRBJ2-7	TGTGCCAGTAGTCCAGGACTCAAATACGAGCAGTACTTC	CASSPGLKYEQYF
once	TRBD1	TRBV28	TRBJ2-5	TGTGCCAGCAGTTTATGGAACGGACCGGGACAGACCCTTCAAGAGACCCAGTACTTC	CASSLWNGPGQTLQETQYF
.	.	TRBV6-1	TRBJ1-5	TGTGCCAGCAGGACAGTTGTGGGGCCCCAGCATTTT	CASRTVVGPQHF
.	.	TRBV4-3	TRBJ2-7	TGCGCCAGCAGCCAAGATGGTCGCGGGAACGAGCAGTACTTC	CASSQDGRGNEQYF
.	TRBD1	TRBV27	TRBJ2-3	TGTGCCAGCAGTTTATATCATAGGGGGCGCACCACAGATACGCAGTATTTT	CASSLYHRGRTTDTQYF
.	TRBD2	TRBV6-1	TRBJ2-3	TGTGCCAGCAGTAAAGGACTAGCGGGAATCACAGATACGCAGTATTTT	CASSKGLAGITDTQYF
.	.	TRBV15	TRBJ2-5	TGTGCCACCAGCAGGACAGTCAAGGAGACCCAGTACTTC	CATSRTVKETQYF
few	TRBD1	TRBV28	TRBJ2-1	TGTGCCAGCAGTTTGACAGGGTACAATGAGCAGTTCTTC	CASSLTGYNEQFF
.	.	TRBV5-6	TRBJ1-2	TGTGCCAGCAGCTTGCGCAGGGGCGTAGGAGGCTACACCTTC	CASSLRRGVGGYTF
.	.	TRBV19	TRBJ1-1	TGTGCCAGTAGCCCTATTTTTAGGGGGGACACTGAAGCTTTCTTT	CASSPIFRGDTEAFF
.	.	TRBV7-3	TRBJ2-1	TGTGCCAGCAGCCCAGGACTCTCGAGCTCCTACAATGAGCAGTTCTTC	CASSPGLSSSYNEQFF
.	TRBD2	TRBV9	TRBJ2-2	TGTGCCAGCAGCGTAGATCCGACTAGCGGGAGAGACGGGGAGCTGTTTTTT	CASSVDPTSGRDGELFF
.	.	TRBV7-2	TRBJ1-2	TGTGCCAGCAGCGGGGGGCGCGCCTATGGCTACACCTTC	CASSGGRAYGYTF
.	TRBD2	TRBV2	TRBJ2-2	TGTGCCAGCAGTGAACGGAACCTTCCGGGACTAGCGCTAGACTGGGAGCTGTTTTTT	CASSERNLPGLALDWELFF
.	.	TRBV5-4	TRBJ2-7	TGTGCCAGCAGCTTGGCGGTGGGTGGGGGCCGAACGGGGGAGCAGTACTTC	CASSLAVGGGRTGEQYF
.	TRBD2	TRBV28	TRBJ2-1	TGTGCCAGCAGTCCAATGTCCGGGGGGAATGAGCAGTTCTTC	CASSPMSGGNEQFF
few	.	TRBV15	TRBJ1-5	TGTGCCACCCTGGCGAGGGGGAGCAATCAGCCCCAGCATTTT	CATLARGSNQPQHF